Detailed here is one T cell receptor (beta chain). Its target is not known. The CDR3 is made up of 15 amino acids. The V segment lost 2 bases and the J segment 8 bases; nucleotides outside the gene matches: 8. Looked up from germline, CDR1 is SGHRS and CDR2 is YFSETQ. One entry per CDR3 protein, called by TCRdb with MiXCR from the 5' RACE reads. Of 500,000 to 650,000 distinct CDR3 sequences in the sample, roughly 20% were seen once. This record belongs to a study of T-cell memory formation after mild COVID-19. Broader study findings: Contracting clones, day 15 to 85, had balanced CD4/CD8, and later expanders favored CD4+.

The sequence derives from an adult woman who had mild COVID-19 (a few samples of this study predate the infection). Cell type and time point are not known. Material for sequencing was PBMCs or a T cell subset sorted from them (not recorded which). The chain couples TRBV5-1 to TRBJ2-1, with 9 bases lining up with TRBD2. The CDR3 region has the DNA TGCGCCAGCAGCTTTGGACTAGCGCTAGGAGATGAGCAGTTCTTC. Amino acid sequence: CASSFGLALGDEQFF.